This T cell receptor (beta chain) was recorded in a study of shared clonotypes between healthy human individuals. Trimming stripped 1 base from V and 10 bases from J, with 5 bases between. The CDR3 runs 11 residues. Per the germline V gene, CDR1 is LGHNT and CDR2 is FRNRAP. Original methodology: ImmunoSEQ sequences covered only the junction and lacked quality scores; filtering therefore differed. Only in-frame clones appear in the TCRdb table, and some are missing; sequencing was by immunoSEQ multiplex PCR. V, J and clone size reflect that table, while D and trimming were determined from the DNA. The profile shows hundreds of thousands of clones, 95% of them singletons. The naive CD8 fraction comprised CD45RO-negative cells positively selected for CCR7 and excluded terminally differentiated effector memory CD45RA+ cells.

The rearrangement links TRBV12-5 to TRBJ2-1; D unclear. This clonotype was sampled from a woman aged 30 to 39 in good health. The sequenced material came from naive CD8+ T cells sorted from blood. The CDR3 DNA reads as TGTGCTAGTGGTTTGGGGTGGGAGCAGTTCTTC. Amino acids: CASGLGWEQFF.